This note documents a single T cell receptor (beta chain) sequence. Germline V gene data show CDR1 as SGHDT and CDR2 as YYEEEE. The CDR3 is 11 residues long. Deletions cut 3 bases from V and 10 bases from J, with 8 bases between. This specimen comes from a study of cytomegalovirus exposure and HLA in healthy donors. No record was made of this donor's CMV serostatus. 60 Vbeta and 13 Jbeta primers were used in PCR. Sequencing was performed with immunoSEQ multiplex PCR; in TCRdb, only in-frame clones are kept and a portion is missing. Of approximately 120,000 clones listed, 74% are singletons. Sequencing was carried out using PBMCs. The receptor comes from a human donor in good health. The chain carries TRBV5-6 and TRBJ2-1; D gene uncertain. The DNA of the CDR3 is TGTGCCAGCAGCTCAGGATTAGAGCAGTTCTTC. Its protein product is CASSSGLEQFF.